This TCR beta chain was sequenced for a study of cytomegalovirus exposure and HLA in healthy donors (dated by TCRdb to the late 2010s). Study-level background: A later analysis indicated that the 95 to 150 validation repertoires were generated on the platform also employed for the roughly 720 repertoires of the first cohort. Along with the approximately 620-subject first cohort, a separate validation cohort of over 90 different subjects was used. To predict cytomegalovirus infection status, the study brought together high-throughput TCR immunosequencing, statistical association of individual TCRs with disease status, and machine learning. The study aimed to test whether cataloging public T cell receptors could reveal signatures of past pathogen exposure. Study-wide conclusions, independent of this receptor: The study listed 170 or so TCR beta chains as associated with cytomegalovirus. Of the cluster scores, 94% were above 0 in a later analysis, which found that TCRs clustered in the first cohort also tended to co-occur in the roughly 130 validation repertoires. In vitro tests confirmed that a few of the cytomegalovirus-associated TCR beta chains recognize cytomegalovirus antigens. The authors suggested that the approach could potentially be generalized to other disease states and immunological phenotypes. All 120 or so repertoires were used to score co-occurrence in the validation cohort in a later analysis, because that analysis had no HLA typing for the cohort. In both the original and validation cohorts, the classifier was reported to diagnose cytomegalovirus status with high specificity and sensitivity. Most TCR sequences were observed very rarely across donors, whereas some public TCRs were present in many individuals.

Remarks on this clone: Its antigen target is currently unknown. One base away there is no much larger clone; base qualities are not given.

Germline trimming amounts to 4 bases on V and 7 bases on J, with 7 as the count of junction bases outside the gene matches. From a lookup of the germline V gene (reference sequence), CDR1 and CDR2 are LNHDA and SQIVND. Reading from cysteine to phenylalanine, the CDR3 counts 14 amino acids. CDR3 DNA is the only sequence kept; it has 42 bases, read in frame from the first base. The donors belonged to the validation cohort of under 150 subjects, which was separate from the approximately 700-subject first cohort. The library was prepared using the immunoSEQ multiplex PCR assay. On the study's bioinformatics: To diagnose cytomegalovirus status from the catalog of TCR beta chain sequences, a statistical classification framework was built. Held by TCRdb, this immuneACCESS table contains in-frame sequences only and omits some clones. Under half of the omission traces to an unresolved V gene where checked; the cause of the rest is unknown. V and J calls and clone size follow that table, whereas D and trimming were derived from the DNA. This sample holds roughly 280,000 clones; 65% to 90% were observed only once. Of the sample, 1% falls within the top ten clones.

Specimen: PBMCs. This TCR derives from a woman in her late teens or twenties in good health and CMV-seronegative. The chain links TRBV19 with TRBJ1-5, with 7 bases aligning to TRBD1. The DNA sequence is as follows: TGTGCCAGTAGTACCCACAGGGGAGGACAGCCCCAGCATTTT. It encodes CASSTHRGGQPQHF.